These 32 T cell receptor beta chains originate from one sample sequenced in a study of cytotoxic CD8 clonotypes in ibrutinib-treated CLL. TCRdb keeps only in-frame clones here, not all; method: immunoSEQ multiplex PCR. The data contain around 140,000 clones, 70% to 85% of them singletons. The sample consisted of PBMCs, taken after 12 months of ibrutinib treatment. These receptors originate from a human donor with chronic lymphocytic leukemia.

This clone occurred a few times. Additional DNA sequences in this sample encode the identical CDR3. The chain couples TRBV15 to TRBJ2-2; no definite D call. V lost 1 base and J lost 8, with 5 bases in between. This CDR3 contains 12 residues. Germline-derived CDR1 and CDR2 are LNHNV and YYDKDF (reference sequence). In nucleotides, the CDR3 is TGTGCCACCAGCAGAGTCCGGGGGGAGCTGTTTTTT. Translated: CATSRVRGELFF.

This sequence joins TRBV18 and TRBJ1-5, with 7 positions matching TRBD1. CDR3 size: 14 residues. V shed 6 bases and J 6 bases; nucleotides not matched to a gene: 8. The V gene's germline CDR1 is KGHSH and CDR2 LQKENI. The DNA for the CDR3 is TGTGCCAGCTCTCCGACAGGGTTGAGTCAGCCCCAGCATTTT. Translated: CASSPTGLSQPQHF.

This CDR3 is CASTTGQRLPLHF. DNA for the CDR3: TGTGCCAGCACCACGGGACAGCGTCTGCCCCTCCACTTT. The chain has TRBV6-1 and TRBJ1-6; 7 bases line up with TRBD1. The V gene's germline CDR1 is MNHNS and CDR2 SASEGT. V lost 7 bases to trimming and J lost 13 bases; unmatched junction nucleotides: 10. The CDR3 loop spans 13 amino acids.

The V call is TRBV28, the J call TRBJ2-7; 8 positions agree with TRBD1. V shed 2 bases, J shed 7 bases, and the junction held 7 bases outside the gene matches. Germline lookup yields CDR1 MDHEN and CDR2 SYDVKM. This CDR3 comprises 14 residues. The chain's CDR3 is CASSLAGTGREQYF. In nucleotides, the CDR3 is TGTGCCAGCAGTTTAGCGGGGACAGGTAGGGAGCAGTACTTC.

The chain is built from TRBV5-1 and TRBJ1-2; the D is unclear. Per the germline V gene, CDR1 is SGHRS and CDR2 is YFSETQ. The CDR3 covers 16 residues. V was cut by 0 bases and J by 8 bases, with 20 bases left in between. Here the CDR3 reads CASSLGRTSTLEGYTF. CDR3 bases: TGCGCCAGCAGCTTGGGTCGCACGTCCACTCTTGAGGGCTACACCTTC.

The chain couples TRBV18 to TRBJ2-7, with D hard to call. Trimming shortened V by 0 bases and J by 6 bases, and 9 bases separated the two germline ends. The CDR3 loop spans 13 amino acids. The germline V gene has CDR1 KGHSH and CDR2 LQKENI. CDR3 residues: CASSPPMVTEQYF. Here the CDR3 DNA reads TGTGCCAGCTCACCACCGATGGTTACCGAGCAGTACTTC.

This clone was counted between two and nine times. The chain is built from TRBV14 and TRBJ1-5; tentatively, D is TRBD1 (5 bases). Germline V gene lookup returns CDR1 SGHDN and CDR2 FVKESK. V dropped 4 bases and J dropped 2 bases, with 6 bases sitting between them. The CDR3 extends over 13 amino acids. CDR3 sequence (DNA): TGTGCCAGCAGCCGAGGGGGCAATCAGCCCCAGCATTTT. Translated, it gives CASSRGGNQPQHF. Full variable domain (outside the CDR3, taken from reference TRBV14 and TRBJ1-5): EAGVTQFPSHSVIEKGQTVTLRCDPISGHDNLYWYRRVMGKEIKFLLHFVKESKQDESGMPNNRFLAERTGGTYSTLKVQPAELEDSGVYFCASSRGGNQPQHFGDGTRLSIL.

The genes are TRBV11-3 and TRBJ1-2, with 7 bases fitting TRBD1. The germline V gene encodes CDR1 SGHNT and CDR2 YENEEA. CDR3 length: 15 residues. After removal of 7 bases from V and 0 bases from J, the junction contained 8 bases not matched to a gene. CDR3 sequence (DNA): TGTGCCAGCACAAAGACAGGGACAACTAACTATGGCTACACCTTC. Translating gives CASTKTGTTNYGYTF.

The chain has TRBV30 and TRBJ1-5; 7 bases align to TRBD1. Trimming removed 0 bases from V and 0 bases from J; junction bases left unmatched: 5. This CDR3 region has 16 residues. Germline V lookup: CDR1 GTSNPN, CDR2 SVGIG (reference sequence). The CDR3 protein is CAWSVGTVFSNQPQHF. CDR3 nucleotides: TGTGCCTGGAGTGTAGGGACAGTATTTAGCAATCAGCCCCAGCATTTT. Using reference TRBV30 and TRBJ1-5 for the parts outside the CDR3, the full variable domain is SQTIHQWPATLVQPVGSPLSLECTVEGTSNPNLYWYRQAAGRGLQLLFYSVGIGQISSEVPQNLSASRPQDRQFILSSKKLLLSDSGFYLCAWSVGTVFSNQPQHFGDGTRLSIL.

V gene TRBV19 combines with J gene TRBJ2-7; D call uncertain. Trimming removed 9 bases at V and 3 bases at J, with 9 bases between. The V gene's germline CDR1 is LNHDA and CDR2 SQIVND (reference sequence). The CDR3 covers 11 residues. The CDR3 coding sequence is TGTGCCAGCTATCGAAACTACGAGCAGTACTTC. Its protein product is CASYRNYEQYF.

The gene calls are TRBV6-1 and TRBJ2-5; TRBD1 or TRBD2 may be the D gene (5 bases each). Germline CDR1 and CDR2: MNHNS and SASEGT. The CDR3 contains 15 residues. The V end lost 2 bases, the J end lost 5 bases, and 15 bases lay between the germline ends. CDR3 sequence reads: CASSEWLGDGETQYF. The CDR3 DNA sequence: TGTGCCAGCAGTGAATGGCTGGGGGACGGGGAGACCCAGTACTTC.

About this clone itself: One end of the junction is discordant with germline, which a read error may explain. The rearrangement uses TRBV11-2 and TRBJ2-4, with D perhaps TRBD2 (5 bases). The CDR3 totals 13 residues. The V gene's germline CDR1 is SGHAT and CDR2 FQNNGV. CDR3 region: CASSFNEKLPGDF. The CDR3, as DNA: TGTGCCAGCAGCTTTAACGAGAAACTCCCCGGGGACTTC.

This chain links TRBV27 with TRBJ2-1; no firm D call. This CDR3 spans 14 amino acids. V lost 3 bases and J 3 bases, leaving 9 bases between the germline ends. Germline CDR1 is MNHEY and CDR2 is SMNVEV (reference sequence). CDR3 loop: CASSFGQNYNEQFF. CDR3 DNA sequence: TGTGCCAGCAGTTTCGGGCAAAACTACAATGAGCAGTTCTTC.

The genes are TRBV7-9 and TRBJ2-3; 7 bases are a match to TRBD2. Trimming cost V 2 bases and J 1 base; bases outside gene matches: 3. CDR1 is SEHNR, CDR2 FQNEAQ, per germline (reference sequence). This CDR3 is built from 15 residues. The CDR3 loop is CASSLLAGGTDTQYF. DNA for the CDR3: TGTGCCAGCAGCTTACTCGCGGGGGGCACAGATACGCAGTATTTT.

The rearrangement uses TRBV7-9 and TRBJ1-1, with D perhaps matching TRBD1 (5 bases). The CDR3 is made up of 13 amino acids. The V end lost 5 bases, the J end lost 1 base, and 8 bases lay between the germline ends. Germline V lookup: CDR1 SEHNR, CDR2 FQNEAQ (reference sequence). The CDR3 sequence: CASSDTGNTEAFF. The CDR3 bases are TGTGCCAGCAGCGACACAGGGAACACTGAAGCTTTCTTT.

The rearrangement uses TRBV6-5 and TRBJ2-3; TRBD1 matches at 8 bases. The J segment lost 4 bases and the V segment lost 2 bases, leaving 5 bases of the junction unmatched. The CDR3 length is 15 residues. Germline-derived CDR1 and CDR2 are MNHEY and SVGAGI. The CDR3 DNA reads as TGTGCCAGCAGTTACCTGACAGGGGTGGCAGATACGCAGTATTTT. It codes for CASSYLTGVADTQYF.

The chain employs TRBV19 and TRBJ1-3, with 8 bases identical to TRBD1. In germline, CDR1 is LNHDA, CDR2 SQIVND (reference sequence). The ends lost 3 bases at V and 1 base at J; junction bases unmatched: 2. This CDR3 region has 15 residues. The CDR3 nucleotides are TGTGCCAGTAGTATGACAGGGGTGTCTGGAAACACCATATATTTT. Protein sequence: CASSMTGVSGNTIYF. Looking up the rest from reference TRBV19 and TRBJ1-3 gives the full variable domain: DGGITQSPKYLFRKEGQNVTLSCEQNLNHDAMYWYRQDPGQGLRLIYYSQIVNDFQKGDIAEGYSVSREKKESFPLTVTSAQKNPTAFYLCASSMTGVSGNTIYFGEGSWLTVV.

This rearrangement joins TRBV4-1 to TRBJ2-1; 7 positions agree with TRBD2. The CDR3 is made up of 15 amino acids. Trimming took 3 bases from V and 0 from J; bases not matched to a gene: 2. From germline, CDR1 is MGHRA and CDR2 YSYEKL. CDR3 coding DNA: TGCGCCAGCAGCCAGGGAGGGTCCTCCTACAATGAGCAGTTCTTC. It codes for CASSQGGSSYNEQFF.

This clone has just one count. The chain couples TRBV18 to TRBJ2-7; 9 bases fit TRBD2. Germline values: CDR1 KGHSH, CDR2 LQKENI. J was trimmed by 1 base and V by 3 bases; bases with no gene match: 7. CDR3 length equals 16 residues. CDR3 protein: CASSPNAGGLSYEQYF. Written as DNA, the CDR3 is TGTGCCAGCTCACCCAACGCGGGGGGGTTGTCCTACGAGCAGTACTTC.

Only one count was recorded for this clone. The chain uses TRBV5-1 and TRBJ2-7, with D possibly matching TRBD1 (6 bases). CDR3 length equals 15 residues. V dropped 4 bases and J dropped 4 bases, with 18 bases sitting between them. CDR1 and CDR2 from the germline V gene are SGHRS and YFSETQ. The chain's CDR3 is CASSPSAGAGYEQYF. The CDR3 nucleotides read TGCGCCAGCAGCCCATCAGCAGGGGCAGGGTACGAGCAGTACTTC.

The DNA for the CDR3 is TGTGCCAGCAGTGAATTGTATGGACTTAGTAGCAATCAGCCCCAGCATTTT. This translates into CASSELYGLSSNQPQHF. The chain has TRBV6-1 and TRBJ1-5; D uncertain. The CDR3 spans 17 residues. Germline assignment: CDR1 MNHNS and CDR2 SASEGT. Trimming shortened V by 2 bases and J by 0 bases, and 14 bases separated the two germline ends.

The rearrangement joins TRBV10-3 to TRBJ1-4; 7 bases align to TRBD1. The CDR3 is 15 amino acids. Per the germline V gene, CDR1 is ENHRY and CDR2 is SYGVKD. Germline trimming cut 3 bases from V and 3 bases from J; bases unmatched to any gene: 4. Here the CDR3 reads CAISEQGTSNEKLFF. The CDR3 DNA is TGTGCCATCAGTGAACAGGGGACGTCTAATGAAAAACTGTTTTTT.

The V gene is TRBV5-4, the J gene TRBJ2-2, with TRBD1 matching over 8 bases. The CDR3 has 15 residues. Germline V CDR1 and CDR2: SGHNT, YYREEE (reference sequence). V lost 1 base and J lost 6; bases outside the gene matches: 5. The CDR3 DNA is TGTGCCAGCAGCTTGACAGGGGGACCCTCCGGGGAGCTGTTTTTT. It yields the protein CASSLTGGPSGELFF. The full variable domain, its missing parts supplied by reference TRBV5-4 and TRBJ2-2, is ETGVTQSPTHLIKTRGQQVTLRCSSQSGHNTVSWYQQALGQGPQFIFQYYREEENGRGNFPPRFSGLQFPNYSSELNVNALELDDSALYLCASSLTGGPSGELFFGEGSRLTVL.

V usage is TRBV27 and J usage is TRBJ2-2, with 12 bases matching TRBD2. Looked up from germline, CDR1 is MNHEY and CDR2 is SMNVEV (reference sequence). With V trimmed by 3 bases and J by 7 bases, 12 bases remained unmatched. The CDR3 contains 18 residues. The chain's CDR3 is CASSFLGRLAGAVGELFF. The CDR3 DNA sequence: TGTGCCAGCAGTTTCCTCGGGAGACTAGCGGGAGCGGTCGGGGAGCTGTTTTTT.

This clone was seen just once. This chain joins TRBV27 and TRBJ1-5; possibly TRBD1 for D (6 bases). Germline lookup yields CDR1 MNHEY and CDR2 SMNVEV (reference sequence). CDR3 length: 14 residues. With 5 bases removed from V and 0 bases from J, the gap between germline ends came to 8 bases. CDR3 in DNA: TGTGCCAGCAGTAGGGACAATAGCAATCAGCCCCAGCATTTT. It is translated as CASSRDNSNQPQHF.

The V gene is TRBV2, the J gene TRBJ2-7; D perhaps matches TRBD1 (6 bases). This CDR3 has 13 amino acids. Trimming shortened V by 6 bases and J by 2 bases, and 11 bases separated the two germline ends. CDR1 is SNHLY and CDR2 is FYNNEI in the germline V gene. The CDR3 loop is CASRRDTPYEQYF. The CDR3 nucleotides are TGTGCCAGCAGAAGGGACACCCCCTACGAGCAGTACTTC.

The chain is built from TRBV19 and TRBJ1-5, with D unclear. V lost 7 bases and J 7 bases, leaving 17 bases between the germline ends. CDR1 is LNHDA, CDR2 SQIVND, per germline (reference sequence). This CDR3 comprises 14 residues. In DNA, the CDR3 is TGTGCCAGTAAGATCTTACCGGGAGGCCAGCCCCAGCATTTT. Protein sequence: CASKILPGGQPQHF.

The chain is built from TRBV4-2 and TRBJ2-1, with 9 nucleotides matching TRBD2. The V and J ends lost 5 bases and 5 bases, in that order; junction bases with no gene match: 4. This CDR3 contains 14 residues. CDR1 is LGHNA and CDR2 is YNFKEQ in the germline V gene. The CDR3 protein is CASSYPSGNNEQFF. For the CDR3, the DNA is TGTGCCAGCAGCTACCCTAGCGGGAACAATGAGCAGTTCTTC.

The chain carries TRBV5-8 and TRBJ2-3; D gene unclear. V was cut by 2 bases and J by 8 bases, with 9 bases left in between. Germline CDR1 and CDR2: SGHTS and YDEGEE. This CDR3 contains 12 residues. The CDR3 DNA reads as TGTGCCAGCAGCTTAACGGATTCTACGCAGTATTTT. Its protein product is CASSLTDSTQYF.

V is TRBV5-6 and J is TRBJ2-1; 8 bases match TRBD1. The trim removed 8 bases at V and 4 bases at J, leaving 8 bases unmatched. The CDR3 extends over 14 amino acids. CDR1 is SGHDT, CDR2 YYEEEE, per germline. In nucleotides, the CDR3 is TGTGCCAGTAGCCGGGACAGGTTTTACAATGAGCAGTTCTTC. Encoded protein: CASSRDRFYNEQFF. The full variable domain, completed using reference TRBV5-6 and TRBJ2-1, is DAGVTQSPTHLIKTRGQQVTLRCSPKSGHDTVSWYQQALGQGPQFIFQYYEEEERQRGNFPDRFSGHQFPNYSSELNVNALLLGDSALYLCASSRDRFYNEQFFGPGTRLTVL.

The chain links TRBV19 to TRBJ1-5; the D is unclear. The germline V and J ends were trimmed by 6 bases and 0 bases, with 12 bases remaining between them. The CDR3 consists of 15 residues. The V gene's germline CDR1 is LNHDA and CDR2 SQIVND (reference sequence). In nucleotides, the CDR3 is TGTGCCAGTAGGACTAGTGAATATAGCAATCAGCCCCAGCATTTT. It encodes CASRTSEYSNQPQHF.

The chain employs TRBV5-4 and TRBJ1-2; D gene ambiguous. This CDR3 contains 13 residues. Trimming removed 3 bases at V and 8 bases at J, with 14 bases between. From germline, CDR1 is SGHNT and CDR2 YYREEE (reference sequence). CDR3 DNA: TGTGCCAGCAGCTCGGCTGGGCCTTGGGGCTACACCTTC. It translates to CASSSAGPWGYTF.